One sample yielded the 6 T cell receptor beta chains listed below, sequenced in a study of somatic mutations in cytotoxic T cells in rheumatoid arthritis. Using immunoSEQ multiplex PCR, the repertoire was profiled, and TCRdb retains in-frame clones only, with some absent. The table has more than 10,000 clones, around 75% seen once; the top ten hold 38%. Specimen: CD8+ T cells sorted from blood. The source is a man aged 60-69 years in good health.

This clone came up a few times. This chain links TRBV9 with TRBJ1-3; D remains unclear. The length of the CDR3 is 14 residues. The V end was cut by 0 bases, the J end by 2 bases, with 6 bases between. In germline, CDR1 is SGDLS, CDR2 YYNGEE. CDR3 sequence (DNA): TGTGCCAGCAGCGTAGGTTCAACTGGAAACACCATATATTTT. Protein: CASSVGSTGNTIYF.

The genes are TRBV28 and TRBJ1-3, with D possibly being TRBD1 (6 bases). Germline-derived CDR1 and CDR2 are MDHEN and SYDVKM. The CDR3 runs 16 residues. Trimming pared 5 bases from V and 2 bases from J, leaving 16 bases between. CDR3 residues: CASSPTQGSPGNTIYF. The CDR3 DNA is TGTGCCAGCAGTCCGACTCAGGGGTCTCCTGGAAACACCATATATTTT.

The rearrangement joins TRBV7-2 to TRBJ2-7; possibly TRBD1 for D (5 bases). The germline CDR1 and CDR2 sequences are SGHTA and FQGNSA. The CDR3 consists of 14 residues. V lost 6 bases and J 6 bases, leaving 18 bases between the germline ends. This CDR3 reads CASSQGARFSEQYF. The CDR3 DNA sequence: TGTGCCAGCAGTCAAGGGGCTAGATTTTCCGAGCAGTACTTC.

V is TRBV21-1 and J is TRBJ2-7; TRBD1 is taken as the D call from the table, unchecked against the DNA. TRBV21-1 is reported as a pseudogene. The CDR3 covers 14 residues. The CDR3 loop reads CASSKGQGDYEQYF. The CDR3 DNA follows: TGTGCCAGCAGCAAAGGACAGGGGGACTACGAGCAGTACTTC.

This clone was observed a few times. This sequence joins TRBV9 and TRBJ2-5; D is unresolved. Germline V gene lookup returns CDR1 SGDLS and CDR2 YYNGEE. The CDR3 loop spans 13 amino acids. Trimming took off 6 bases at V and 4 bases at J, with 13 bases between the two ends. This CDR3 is CASKSELRETQYF. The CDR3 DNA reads TGTGCCAGCAAGTCCGAACTAAGAGAGACCCAGTACTTC.

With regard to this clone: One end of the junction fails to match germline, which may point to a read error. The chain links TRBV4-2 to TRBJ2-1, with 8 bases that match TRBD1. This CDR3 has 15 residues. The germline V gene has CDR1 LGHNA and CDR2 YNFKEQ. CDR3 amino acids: CTSSPMQGAVDEQFF. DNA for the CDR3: TGTACCAGCAGCCCTATGCAGGGGGCTGTGGATGAGCAGTTCTTC.